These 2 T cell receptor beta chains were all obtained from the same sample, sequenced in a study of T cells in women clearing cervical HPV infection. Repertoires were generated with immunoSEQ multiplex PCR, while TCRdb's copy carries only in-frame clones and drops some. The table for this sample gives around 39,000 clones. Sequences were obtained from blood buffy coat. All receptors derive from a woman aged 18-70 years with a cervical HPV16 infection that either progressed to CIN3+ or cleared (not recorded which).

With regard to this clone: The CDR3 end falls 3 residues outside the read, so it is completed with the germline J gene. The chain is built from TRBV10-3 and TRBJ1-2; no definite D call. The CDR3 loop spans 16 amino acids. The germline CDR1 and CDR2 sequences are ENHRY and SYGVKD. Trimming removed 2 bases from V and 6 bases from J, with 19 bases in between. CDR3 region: CAISEPPPGREDGYTF. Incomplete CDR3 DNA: TGTGCCATCAGTGAGCCCCCCCCGGGGAGGGAAGATGGC.

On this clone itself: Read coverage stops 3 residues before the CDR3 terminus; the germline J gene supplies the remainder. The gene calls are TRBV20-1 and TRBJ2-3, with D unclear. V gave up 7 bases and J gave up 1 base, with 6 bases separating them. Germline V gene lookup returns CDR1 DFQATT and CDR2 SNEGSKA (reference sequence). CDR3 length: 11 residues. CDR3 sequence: CSVPGTDTQYF. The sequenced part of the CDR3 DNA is TGCAGTGTGCCAGGCACAGATACG.